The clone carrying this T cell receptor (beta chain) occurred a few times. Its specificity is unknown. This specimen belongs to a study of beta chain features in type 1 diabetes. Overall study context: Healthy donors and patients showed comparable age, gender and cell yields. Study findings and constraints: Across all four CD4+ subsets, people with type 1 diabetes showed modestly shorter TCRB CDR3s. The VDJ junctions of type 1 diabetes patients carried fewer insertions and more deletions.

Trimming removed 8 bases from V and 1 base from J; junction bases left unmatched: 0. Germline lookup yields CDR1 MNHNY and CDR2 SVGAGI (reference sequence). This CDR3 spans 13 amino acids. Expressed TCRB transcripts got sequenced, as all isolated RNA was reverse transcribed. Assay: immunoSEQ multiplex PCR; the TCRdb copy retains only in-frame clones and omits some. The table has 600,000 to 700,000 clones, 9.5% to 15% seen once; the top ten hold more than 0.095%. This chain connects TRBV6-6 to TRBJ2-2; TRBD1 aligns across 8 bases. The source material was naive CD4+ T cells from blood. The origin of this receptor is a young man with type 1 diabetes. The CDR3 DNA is TGTGCCAGCGGGACAGGGAACACCGGGGAGCTGTTTTTT. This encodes CASGTGNTGELFF.